This entry describes one T cell receptor beta chain. It has no known antigen specificity. No clone much larger than this one lies a single base away; base qualities are absent. The data belong to a study of beta chain features in type 1 diabetes (dated by TCRdb to 2016 to 2018). Some background on the complete study: Mean age, gender distribution, total cell number and subset yield did not differ between patients and healthy donors. Across all samples, about 110 million sorted cells were examined, and cell number per subset correlated strongly with RNA yield. Regulatory and stem cell-like memory subsets were obtained from only 8 patients and about 8 healthy donors, while naive and central memory subsets were obtained from all 30 or so donors. In the study, recently diagnosed type 1 diabetes patients and matched healthy donors were compared on the TCRB repertoires of their sorted circulating CD4+ T cell subsets. Overall study outcomes, separate from this receptor: Shorter templates might be favored by PCR, yet because patient and control samples were amplified and corrected together, any such skew would affect both groups equally. Naive, central memory and regulatory TCRB repertoires appeared to be more alike among patients than among healthy donors. At VDJ recombination sites, patients with type 1 diabetes made fewer insertions and deleted more nucleotides, a pattern implying thymic rearrangement abnormalities. Type 1 diabetes patients showed a moderate but significant shortening of TCRB CDR3 length in all four CD4+ subsets. Because small numbers of individuals were included in the HLA sub-analyses, any influence of HLA type on TCRB rearrangement was left unresolved. Because cDNA was sequenced instead of genomic DNA, highly expressing activated cells could be over-represented, though the groups showed no difference in activation or CD3 levels.

Each donor gave one peripheral blood draw, averaging roughly 100 mL, which was collected into heparinised tubes. Naive, central memory, regulatory and stem cell-like memory CD4+ T cells were sorted on a BD FACSAria II using a panel including CD45RO, CCR7, CD25, CD127, CD95 and CD27. All sorted populations exceeded 95% purity. PBMCs were isolated immediately by Lymphoprep density gradient centrifugation and stained directly without culture. So that batch effects would be minimized, each experiment stained and sorted samples in pairs, pairing one healthy donor with one patient. The High Capacity cDNA Reverse Transcription Kit was used to reverse transcribe all of the isolated RNA, meaning that expressed TCRB transcripts were what got sequenced. Naive, central memory and regulatory T cell samples underwent deep immunoSEQ sequencing, averaging around 4 million total reads per sample. After sorted cells were lysed in RLT buffer, RNA was extracted with DNase-treated RNeasy Micro or Mini kits, with the choice depending on cell number. Each cell subset was processed separately to prevent cross-contamination, with patient and healthy donor samples processed together. The immunoSEQ multiplex PCR was used to amplify TCRB sequences from cDNA, generating 87-bp fragments that spanned the CDR3 region. The amplicons were sequenced using the Illumina HiSeq platform. On the authors' methods: Synthetic template baselines were used to correct PCR bias computationally, reads within Hamming distance 2 were collapsed, and singletons that could not be merged were discarded. Reads were aligned against IMGT so that V, D and J genes, CDR3 length and insertions or deletions at six rearrangement sites could be assigned. Clonotype counts were normalized to sorted cell number within each subset before computing true diversity and Gini coefficients with the tcR R package. Repertoire sharing was quantified using the overlap coefficient calculated on TCRB nucleotide sequences. The clones in this table, taken by TCRdb from immuneACCESS, are in-frame only. Not every clone is retained; where verified, under half of the shortfall comes from an unresolved V gene, and the cause of the rest is unknown. For V, J and clone size, that table is used; D and trimming come from the DNA. For this sample the table gives about 170,000 clones, of which under 9.5% were detected only once. Together, the top ten hold under 0.55% of the sample.

Counted from cysteine to phenylalanine, this CDR3 has 16 amino acids. Only the CDR3 portion is preserved as DNA: 48 bases, with reading frame beginning at the first base. The V and J ends are trimmed by 0 bases and 0 bases, leaving 6 bases between them. CDR1 and CDR2, looked up from the germline V gene, are LGHNA and YSLEER. The sequence is built from TRBV4-3 and TRBJ1-6, with no confidently assigned D gene. The sequence derives from a young man with type 1 diabetes. Material for sequencing was central memory CD4+ T cells from blood. The CDR3 in this case is CASSQDLSSYNSPLHF. The DNA sequence reads TGCGCCAGCAGCCAAGATCTCAGCTCCTATAATTCACCCCTCCACTTT.